This TCR beta chain was found in a study of PD-L1 blockade in urothelial cancer. Study-wide context: Blood was evaluated 3 weeks (second dose) and 6 weeks after therapy began. Whole-study results and caveats: Below-median blood TCR clonality before treatment forecast better survival.

About this clone itself: Its antigen is undetermined.

The CDR3 is made up of 14 amino acids. Germline trimming cut 3 bases from V and 4 bases from J; bases unmatched to any gene: 1. CDR1 SGHTA and CDR2 FQGTGA come from the germline V gene. Data came from immunoSEQ multiplex PCR; TCRdb stores just in-frame clones and leaves some out. The data hold 30,000 to 40,000 clones, with approximately 89% observed a single time. Time point here: pretreatment peripheral blood. V gene TRBV7-3 combines with J gene TRBJ2-5; TRBD2 matches 11 bases. The specimen comprised PBMCs, sampled around atezolizumab (anti-PD-L1) treatment. The clonotype was recovered from a woman aged 60-75 years with urothelial cancer. The CDR3 loop is CASSFSGRGETQYF. The CDR3 nucleotides read TGTGCCAGCAGCTTTAGCGGGAGGGGAGAGACCCAGTACTTC.